One sample yielded the 4 T cell receptor beta chains listed below, sequenced in a study of control samples from healthy donors and cancer patients. The repertoire was sequenced with immunoSEQ multiplex PCR; TCRdb's copy has only in-frame clones and lacks some. The sample holds tens of thousands of clones, over 90% seen once. The specimen was blood. The receptors were sampled from a woman younger than 45 in good health.

The chain combines TRBV28 with TRBJ1-2; tentatively, D is TRBD1 (5 bases). Trimming left V 1 base short and J 5 bases short, with 23 bases between. The germline V gene has CDR1 MDHEN and CDR2 SYDVKM. This CDR3 comprises 18 residues. The CDR3 is CASSLSSPGEVWIYGYTF. The CDR3 DNA is TGTGCCAGCAGTTTATCCTCCCCGGGGGAGGTTTGGATTTATGGCTACACCTTC.

The chain links TRBV11-2 to TRBJ2-2, with no clear D. V was clipped by 4 bases and J by 6 bases, with 12 bases between them. The CDR3 is made up of 14 amino acids. Germline CDR1 is SGHAT and CDR2 is FQNNGV. The CDR3 nucleotides read TGTGCCAGCAGCTGGAAACTTGGACCCGGGGAGCTGTTTTTT. Its protein is CASSWKLGPGELFF.

V gene TRBV3-1 (or the pseudogene TRBV3-2) combines with J gene TRBJ1-2; a weak D match, TRBD1 (6 bases). The CDR3 totals 14 residues. V gave up 3 bases and J gave up 4 bases, with 12 bases separating them. The germline V gene encodes CDR1 LGHDT and CDR2 YNNKEL (reference sequence). The CDR3 here is CASSHNRVRYGYTF. CDR3 in DNA: TGTGCCAGCAGCCACAACAGGGTACGCTATGGCTACACCTTC.

The chain uses TRBV5-1 and TRBJ1-1, with 7 bases lining up with TRBD1. The CDR3 loop spans 17 amino acids. V shed 4 bases, J shed 2 bases, and the junction held 14 bases outside the gene matches. Germline values: CDR1 SGHRS, CDR2 YFSETQ. Here the CDR3 DNA reads TGCGCCAGCAGCCGTGTGGACAGGTCCCAATTAAACACTGAAGCTTTCTTT. It encodes CASSRVDRSQLNTEAFF.